This T cell receptor (beta chain) was found in a study of T cells in Graves' hyperthyroidism and ophthalmopathy. Study-wide context: Peripheral blood was secured at the point of initial diagnosis, before any treatment.

This clonotype has more than one count but fewer than ten. Per germline, CDR1 DFQATT and CDR2 SNEGSKA (reference sequence). The CDR3 contains 14 residues. V gave up 6 bases and J gave up 7 bases, with 21 bases separating them. Stable hyperthyroidism: no ophthalmopathy progression over 18 months of follow-up. Amplified regions were TCR beta CDR3 sequences from RNA transcripts. An initial round of RT-PCR targeting the TCR CDR3 relied on the HTBI primer set. TCRdb analysed the multiplex PCR reads with MiXCR anew, one entry per CDR3 protein. Among about 290,000 distinct CDR3 sequences listed, around 17% were seen once.

The chain recombines TRBV20-1 with TRBJ1-2; no definite D call. Sequencing used blood. The TCR originated in a man younger than 45 with Graves' hyperthyroidism. Written as DNA, the CDR3 is TGCAGTGCAAGCCCAGTCCTGGGGTTTTCTGGCTACACCTTC. This sequence encodes CSASPVLGFSGYTF.